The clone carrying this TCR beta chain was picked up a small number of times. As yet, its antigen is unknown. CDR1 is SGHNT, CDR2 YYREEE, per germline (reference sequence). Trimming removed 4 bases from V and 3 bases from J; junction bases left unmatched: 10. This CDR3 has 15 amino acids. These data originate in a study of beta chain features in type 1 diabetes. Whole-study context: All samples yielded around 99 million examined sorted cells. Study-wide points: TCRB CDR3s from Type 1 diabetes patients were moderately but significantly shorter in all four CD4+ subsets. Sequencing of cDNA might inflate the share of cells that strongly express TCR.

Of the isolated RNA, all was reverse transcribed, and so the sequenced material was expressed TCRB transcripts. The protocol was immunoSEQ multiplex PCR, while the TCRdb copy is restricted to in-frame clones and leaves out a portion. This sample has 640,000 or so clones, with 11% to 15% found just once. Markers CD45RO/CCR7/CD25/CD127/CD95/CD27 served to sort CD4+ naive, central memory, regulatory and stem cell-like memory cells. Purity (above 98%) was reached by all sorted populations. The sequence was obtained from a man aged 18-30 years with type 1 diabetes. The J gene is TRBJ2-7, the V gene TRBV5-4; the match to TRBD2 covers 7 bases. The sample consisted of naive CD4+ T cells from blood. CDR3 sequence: CASSPGGSSLYEQYF. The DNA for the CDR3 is TGTGCCAGCAGCCCCGGGGGGTCATCTCTCTACGAGCAGTACTTC.